The T cell receptor beta chain described here comes from a study of T cell responses to AZD1222 COVID-19 vaccine. TCRdb's table, derived via immunoSEQ multiplex PCR, lists solely in-frame clones and lacks some. The table has 120,000 to 150,000 clones, more than 85% seen once. As for this clone: No antigen is known for it.

The CDR3 is made up of 12 amino acids. The V end lost 3 bases, the J end lost 11 bases, and 10 bases lay between the germline ends. CDR1 and CDR2 (germline): LGHDT, YNNKEL (reference sequence). The study's findings and limits: None of the repertoires were sampled until the peak T cell response had passed. With dominance at 160-218 and 743-854, vaccine-associated CD4 TCRs spanned spike.

V usage is TRBV3-1 (or the pseudogene TRBV3-2) and J usage is TRBJ1-4; D not resolved. The material sequenced was peripheral blood, taken 28 days after the second AZD1222 dose. The TCR originated in an adult who received the AZD1222 COVID-19 vaccine. CDR3 region: CASSHEGWKLFF. The CDR3 coding sequence is TGTGCCAGCAGCCACGAAGGGTGGAAACTGTTTTTT.